The source of this T cell receptor beta chain is a study of human T cells and chemical hapten exposure. Study-level information: Patch tests containing 0.01% DPC, applied to the upper back, were read at 6 days.

Documented time point: pre-sensitization, week 0. Indicated treatment: therapeutic diphenylcyclopropenone sensitization with weekly scalp DPC. Extraction of total RNA was performed on unfractionated whole blood. This clonotype was seen repeatedly, ten times or more. TCRdb used MiXCR to reprocess the RACE reads, holding one entry per CDR3 protein. The sample yields over 300,000 distinct CDR3 sequences, 4% to 6% seen once. This clonotype was sampled from a woman aged 45-65 years with alopecia areata. Some clones in this sample may be carry-over from other donors' samples. The source material was whole blood, sampled in connection with sensitization to the hapten diphenylcyclopropenone (DPC).

This CDR3 is CASSPFAAGGYEQYF. The CDR3 region has the DNA TGTGCCAGCAGCCCCTTCGCAGCAGGCGGCTACGAGCAGTACTTC. This chain uses TRBV3-1 with TRBJ2-7, with D unclear. Germline V gene lookup returns CDR1 LGHDT and CDR2 YNNKEL (reference sequence). The CDR3 is 15 amino acids. Trimming took off 4 bases at V and 3 bases at J, with 16 bases between the two ends.